This TCR beta chain appears in the sequencing data of a study of blood T cell repertoires in COVID-19. Across the study: Italy, Spain and the United States were the sources of the convalescent and acute COVID-19 samples. The cDNA or gDNA used as material had been derived from T cells, B-cell-depleted T cells, or PBMCs.

Germline V gene sequence: CDR1 MNHEY, CDR2 SMNVEV (reference sequence). This CDR3 contains 13 residues. V gave up 5 bases and J gave up 5 bases; unmatched junction bases: 4. In the study's own analysis: Nucleated cell number was recorded as an estimate derived from reference gene primer amplification. Libraries were prepared by immunoSEQ multiplex PCR; TCRdb keeps only in-frame clonotypes and omits some of them. Clonal size and the V and J genes are those of that table, whereas D and trimming came from the DNA. The sample records around 180,000 clones, about 83% being singletons. Sequencing was carried out using peripheral blood. J is TRBJ2-7 and V is TRBV27; 9 nucleotides match TRBD1. This receptor was taken from a human donor in a cohort sampled during active COVID-19. In DNA form, the CDR3 reads TGTGCCAGCAGTGGGGACAGGGAAGACGAGCAGTACTTC. Translation: CASSGDREDEQYF.